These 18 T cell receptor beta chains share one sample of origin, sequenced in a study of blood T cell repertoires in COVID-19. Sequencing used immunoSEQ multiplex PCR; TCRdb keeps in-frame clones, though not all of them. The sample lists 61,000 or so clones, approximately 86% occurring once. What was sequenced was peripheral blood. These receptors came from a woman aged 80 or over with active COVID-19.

CDR3 bases: TGTGCCAGCACCCCGGGACAGGGCTACGAGCAGTACTTC. Protein sequence: CASTPGQGYEQYF. The chain carries TRBV6-5 and TRBJ2-7, with TRBD1 matching over 9 bases. From germline, CDR1 is MNHEY and CDR2 SVGAGI. The CDR3 loop spans 13 amino acids. V lost 7 bases, J lost 3 bases, and 4 bases stayed unmatched.

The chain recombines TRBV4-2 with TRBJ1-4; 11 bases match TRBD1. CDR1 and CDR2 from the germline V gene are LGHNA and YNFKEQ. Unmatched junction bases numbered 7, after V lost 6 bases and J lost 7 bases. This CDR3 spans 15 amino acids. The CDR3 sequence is CASRGDGTGGEKLFF. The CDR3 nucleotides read TGTGCCAGCAGAGGGGACGGGACAGGGGGTGAAAAACTGTTTTTT.

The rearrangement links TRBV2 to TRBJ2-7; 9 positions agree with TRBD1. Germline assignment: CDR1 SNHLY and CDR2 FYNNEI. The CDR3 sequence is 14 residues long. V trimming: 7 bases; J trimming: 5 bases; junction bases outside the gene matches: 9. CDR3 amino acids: CASTLYRGLNEQYF. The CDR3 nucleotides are TGTGCCAGCACCCTGTACAGGGGGCTTAACGAGCAGTACTTC. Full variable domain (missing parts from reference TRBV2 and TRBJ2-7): EPEVTQTPSHQVTQMGQEVILRCVPISNHLYFYWYRQILGQKVEFLVSFYNNEISEKSEIFDDQFSVERPDGSNFTLKIRSTKLEDSAMYFCASTLYRGLNEQYFGPGTRLTVT.

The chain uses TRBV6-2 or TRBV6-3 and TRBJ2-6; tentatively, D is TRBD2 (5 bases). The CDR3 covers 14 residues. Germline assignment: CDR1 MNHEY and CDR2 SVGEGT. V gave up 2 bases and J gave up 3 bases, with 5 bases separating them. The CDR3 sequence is CASSYGGGANVLTF. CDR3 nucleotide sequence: TGTGCCAGCAGTTACGGAGGTGGGGCCAACGTCCTGACTTTC.

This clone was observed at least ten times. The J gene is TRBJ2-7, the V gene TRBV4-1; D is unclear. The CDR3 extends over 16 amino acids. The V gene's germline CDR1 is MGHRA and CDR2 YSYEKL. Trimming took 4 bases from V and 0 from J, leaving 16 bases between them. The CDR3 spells CASSLSRGMDSYEQYF. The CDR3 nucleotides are TGCGCCAGCAGCCTATCCCGAGGTATGGACTCCTACGAGCAGTACTTC.

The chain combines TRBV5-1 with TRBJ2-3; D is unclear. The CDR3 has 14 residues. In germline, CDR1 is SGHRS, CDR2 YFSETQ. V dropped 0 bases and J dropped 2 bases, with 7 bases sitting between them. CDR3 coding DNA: TGCGCCAGCAGCTTGGTAGAGTCCACAGATACGCAGTATTTT. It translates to CASSLVESTDTQYF.

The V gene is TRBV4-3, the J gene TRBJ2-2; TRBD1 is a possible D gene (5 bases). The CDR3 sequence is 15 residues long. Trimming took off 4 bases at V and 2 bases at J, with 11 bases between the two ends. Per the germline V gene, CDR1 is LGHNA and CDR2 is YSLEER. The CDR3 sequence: CASSPREYNTGELFF. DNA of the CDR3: TGCGCCAGCAGCCCCAGGGAATATAACACCGGGGAGCTGTTTTTT.

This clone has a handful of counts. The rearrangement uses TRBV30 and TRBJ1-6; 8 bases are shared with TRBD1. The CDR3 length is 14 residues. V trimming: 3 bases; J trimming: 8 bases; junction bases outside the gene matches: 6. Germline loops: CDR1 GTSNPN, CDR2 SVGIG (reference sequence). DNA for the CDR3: TGTGCCTGGAGCTGGACAGGGTCCCATTCACCCCTCCACTTT. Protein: CAWSWTGSHSPLHF.

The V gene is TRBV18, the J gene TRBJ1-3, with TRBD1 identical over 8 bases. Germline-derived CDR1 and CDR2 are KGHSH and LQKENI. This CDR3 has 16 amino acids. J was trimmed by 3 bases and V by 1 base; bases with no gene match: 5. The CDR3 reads CASSPQATGGGNTIYF. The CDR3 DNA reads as TGTGCCAGCTCACCACAGGCCACAGGGGGTGGAAACACCATATATTTT.

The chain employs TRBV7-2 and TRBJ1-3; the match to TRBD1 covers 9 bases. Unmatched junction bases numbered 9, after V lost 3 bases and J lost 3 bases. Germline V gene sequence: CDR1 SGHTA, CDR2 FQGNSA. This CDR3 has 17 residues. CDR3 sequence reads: CASSFFPTDRGGNTIYF. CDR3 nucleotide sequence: TGTGCCAGCAGCTTCTTCCCTACGGACAGGGGTGGAAACACCATATATTTT. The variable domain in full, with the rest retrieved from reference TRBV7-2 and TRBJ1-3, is GAGVSQSPSNKVTEKGKDVELRCDPISGHTALYWYRQSLGQGLEFLIYFQGNSAPDKSGLPSDRFSAERTGGSVSTLTIQRTQQEDSAVYLCASSFFPTDRGGNTIYFGEGSWLTVV.

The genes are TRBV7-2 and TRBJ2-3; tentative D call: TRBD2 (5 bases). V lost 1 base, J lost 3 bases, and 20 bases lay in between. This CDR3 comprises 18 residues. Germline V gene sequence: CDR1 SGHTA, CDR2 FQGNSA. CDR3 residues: CASSLGSVVRAETDTQYF. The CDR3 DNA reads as TGTGCCAGCAGCTTAGGGAGCGTCGTGAGGGCTGAGACAGATACGCAGTATTTT.

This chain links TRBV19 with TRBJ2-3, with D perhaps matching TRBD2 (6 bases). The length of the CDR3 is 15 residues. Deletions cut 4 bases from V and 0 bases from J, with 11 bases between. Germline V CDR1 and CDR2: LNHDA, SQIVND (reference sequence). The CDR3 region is CASSRGGASTDTQYF. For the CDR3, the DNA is TGTGCCAGTAGTAGGGGCGGGGCTAGCACAGATACGCAGTATTTT. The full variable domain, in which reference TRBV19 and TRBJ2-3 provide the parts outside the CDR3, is DGGITQSPKYLFRKEGQNVTLSCEQNLNHDAMYWYRQDPGQGLRLIYYSQIVNDFQKGDIAEGYSVSREKKESFPLTVTSAQKNPTAFYLCASSRGGASTDTQYFGPGTRLTVL.

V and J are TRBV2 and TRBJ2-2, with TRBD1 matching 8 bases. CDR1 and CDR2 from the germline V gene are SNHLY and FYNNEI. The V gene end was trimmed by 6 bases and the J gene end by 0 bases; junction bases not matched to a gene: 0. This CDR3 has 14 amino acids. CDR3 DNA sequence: TGTGCCAGCAGGGACAGGGCGAACACCGGGGAGCTGTTTTTT. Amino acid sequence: CASRDRANTGELFF.

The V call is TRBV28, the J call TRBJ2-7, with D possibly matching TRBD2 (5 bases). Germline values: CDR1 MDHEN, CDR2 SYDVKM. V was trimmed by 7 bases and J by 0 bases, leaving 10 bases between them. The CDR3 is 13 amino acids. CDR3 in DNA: TGTGCCAGCAAAACGGGGAGCTCCTACGAGCAGTACTTC. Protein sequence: CASKTGSSYEQYF.

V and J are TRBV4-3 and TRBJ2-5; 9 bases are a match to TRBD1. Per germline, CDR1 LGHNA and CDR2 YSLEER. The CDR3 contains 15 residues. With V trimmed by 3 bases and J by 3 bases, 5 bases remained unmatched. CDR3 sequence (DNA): TGCGCCAGCAGCCAGGGGACAGGGAGAAAAGAGACCCAGTACTTC. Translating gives CASSQGTGRKETQYF.

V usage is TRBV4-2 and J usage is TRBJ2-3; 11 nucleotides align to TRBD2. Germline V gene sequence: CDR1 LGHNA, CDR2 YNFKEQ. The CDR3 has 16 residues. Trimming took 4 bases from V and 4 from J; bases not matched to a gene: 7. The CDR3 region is CASSPRTSGRPDTQYF. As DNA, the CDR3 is TGTGCCAGCAGCCCGCGGACTAGCGGGCGGCCAGATACGCAGTATTTT.

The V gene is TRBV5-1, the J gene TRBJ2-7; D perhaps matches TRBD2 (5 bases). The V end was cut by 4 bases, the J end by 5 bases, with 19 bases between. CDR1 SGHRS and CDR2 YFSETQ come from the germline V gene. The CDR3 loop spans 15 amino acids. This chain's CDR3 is CASSPEEALNNEQYF. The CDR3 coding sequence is TGCGCCAGCAGCCCGGAGGAAGCACTAAACAACGAGCAGTACTTC.

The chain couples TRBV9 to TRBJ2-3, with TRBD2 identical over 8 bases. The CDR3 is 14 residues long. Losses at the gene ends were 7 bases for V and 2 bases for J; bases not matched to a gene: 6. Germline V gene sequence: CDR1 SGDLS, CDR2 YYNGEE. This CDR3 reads CASAERGITDTQYF. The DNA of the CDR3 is TGTGCCAGCGCCGAGCGGGGGATCACAGATACGCAGTATTTT.